This T cell receptor beta chain was captured by sequencing in a study of Tregs in tolerant kidney transplant recipients. Study observations and caveats: Some patients' samples used different primers over time, so nucleotide sequences weren't comparable. Expanding Tregs on activated donor B cells appeared to best identify donor-specific TCRbeta clones.

The sample holds one count of this clone. Its cognate antigen is unknown. Here immunoSEQ multiplex PCR was the method, and the copy in TCRdb shows in-frame clones only, minus some. The sample lists 50,000 to 80,000 clones; roughly 98% were seen once. The CDR3 has 20 amino acids. V was clipped by 0 bases and J by 5 bases; unmatched bases: 16. Germline V gene sequence: CDR1 SGHAT, CDR2 FQNNGV. Specimen: Tregs from blood, collected before the transplant. V usage is TRBV11-2 and J usage is TRBJ2-7, with 13 bases that match TRBD2. The receptor was derived from a human donor who received a combined kidney and bone marrow transplant. The CDR3 is CASSLDLRSPTSGRADEQYF. CDR3 coding DNA: TGTGCCAGCAGCTTAGATTTAAGGTCCCCAACTAGCGGGAGGGCAGACGAGCAGTACTTC. Looking up the rest from reference TRBV11-2 and TRBJ2-7 gives the full variable domain: EAGVAQSPRYKIIEKRQSVAFWCNPISGHATLYWYQQILGQGPKLLIQFQNNGVVDDSQLPKDRFSAERLKGVDSTLKIQPAKLEDSAVYLCASSLDLRSPTSGRADEQYFGPGTRLTVT.